This T cell receptor beta chain originates from a study of regulatory T cells in long-lasting Graves disease. Study-wide context: Freshly diagnosed Graves' patients had used antithyroid drugs for under 3 months.

V was clipped by 7 bases and J by 2 bases; unmatched bases: 5. There are 14 residues in the CDR3. To make TCR beta libraries, researchers used iRepertoire HTBI primers and Arm-PCR of CDR3 regions. Using its own MiXCR run on the multiplex PCR reads, TCRdb lists one record per CDR3 protein. The sample has 530,000 or so distinct CDR3 sequences, approximately 13% seen once. This clonotype was seen repeatedly, ten times or more. Time point noted: newly diagnosed GD, antithyroid drugs for less than 3 months. Following extraction of RNA from PBMCs, that RNA was used to make the TCR library. This same sample was also part of a study on T cells in Graves' hyperthyroidism and ophthalmopathy.

This sequence originates from a man under 40 with Graves disease. The chain combines TRBV12-3 or TRBV12-4 with TRBJ1-1; 9 bases are a match to TRBD1. The source was peripheral blood mononuclear cells (PBMCs), collected at new diagnosis, from a patient treated with antithyroid drugs. The CDR3 is CASTRTGENTEAFF. The DNA for the CDR3 is TGTGCCAGCACCAGGACAGGGGAAAACACTGAAGCTTTCTTT.